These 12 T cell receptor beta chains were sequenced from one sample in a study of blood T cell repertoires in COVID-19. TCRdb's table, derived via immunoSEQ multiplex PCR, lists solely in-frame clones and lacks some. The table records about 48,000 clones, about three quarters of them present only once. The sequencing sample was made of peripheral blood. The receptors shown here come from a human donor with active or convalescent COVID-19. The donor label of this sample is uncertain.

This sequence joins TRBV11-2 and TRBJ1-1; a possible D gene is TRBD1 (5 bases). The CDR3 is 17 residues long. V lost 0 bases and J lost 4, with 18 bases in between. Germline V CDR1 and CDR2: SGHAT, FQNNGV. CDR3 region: CASSLESSGSASTEAFF. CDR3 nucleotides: TGTGCCAGCAGCTTAGAGTCGTCAGGGTCCGCAAGCACTGAAGCTTTCTTT. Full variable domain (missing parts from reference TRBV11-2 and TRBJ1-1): EAGVAQSPRYKIIEKRQSVAFWCNPISGHATLYWYQQILGQGPKLLIQFQNNGVVDDSQLPKDRFSAERLKGVDSTLKIQPAKLEDSAVYLCASSLESSGSASTEAFFGQGTRLTVV.

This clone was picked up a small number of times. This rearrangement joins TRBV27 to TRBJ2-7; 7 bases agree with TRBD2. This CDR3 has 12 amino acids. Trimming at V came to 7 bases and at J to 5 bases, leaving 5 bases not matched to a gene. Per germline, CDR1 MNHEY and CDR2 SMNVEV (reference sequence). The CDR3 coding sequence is TGTGCCAGCACTACGGGGGGACACGAGCAGTACTTC. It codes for CASTTGGHEQYF.

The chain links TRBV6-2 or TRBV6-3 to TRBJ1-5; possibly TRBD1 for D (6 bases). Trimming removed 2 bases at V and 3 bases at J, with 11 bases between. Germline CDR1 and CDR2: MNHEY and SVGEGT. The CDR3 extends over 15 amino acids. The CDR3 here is CASSYPTGPNQPQHF. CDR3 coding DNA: TGTGCCAGCAGTTACCCGACAGGCCCCAATCAGCCCCAGCATTTT.

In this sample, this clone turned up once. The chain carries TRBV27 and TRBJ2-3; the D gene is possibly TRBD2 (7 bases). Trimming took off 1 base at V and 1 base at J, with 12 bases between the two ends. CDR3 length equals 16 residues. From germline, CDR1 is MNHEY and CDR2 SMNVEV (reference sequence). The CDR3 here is CASSLYGEGGTDTQYF. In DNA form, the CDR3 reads TGTGCCAGCAGTTTATATGGGGAGGGGGGCACAGATACGCAGTATTTT.

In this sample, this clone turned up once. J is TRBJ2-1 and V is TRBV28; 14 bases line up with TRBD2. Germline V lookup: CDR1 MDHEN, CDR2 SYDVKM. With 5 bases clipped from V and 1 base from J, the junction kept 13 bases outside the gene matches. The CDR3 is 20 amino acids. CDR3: CASSHWLTSGRVRSYNEQFF. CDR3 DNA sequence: TGTGCCAGCAGTCACTGGTTGACTAGCGGGAGGGTTAGGTCCTACAATGAGCAGTTCTTC.

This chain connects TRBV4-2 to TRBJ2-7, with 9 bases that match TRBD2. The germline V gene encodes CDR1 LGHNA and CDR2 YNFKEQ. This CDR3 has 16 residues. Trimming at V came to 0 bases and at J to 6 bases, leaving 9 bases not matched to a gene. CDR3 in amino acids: CASSQDGGGLAPEQYF. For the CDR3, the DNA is TGTGCCAGCAGCCAAGATGGTGGGGGACTAGCCCCCGAGCAGTACTTC.

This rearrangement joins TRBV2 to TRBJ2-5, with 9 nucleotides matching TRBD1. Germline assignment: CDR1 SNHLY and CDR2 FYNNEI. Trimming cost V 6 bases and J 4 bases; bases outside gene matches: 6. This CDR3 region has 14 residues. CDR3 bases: TGTGCCAGCAGGCCGACAGGGGGTGTAGAGACCCAGTACTTC. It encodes CASRPTGGVETQYF.

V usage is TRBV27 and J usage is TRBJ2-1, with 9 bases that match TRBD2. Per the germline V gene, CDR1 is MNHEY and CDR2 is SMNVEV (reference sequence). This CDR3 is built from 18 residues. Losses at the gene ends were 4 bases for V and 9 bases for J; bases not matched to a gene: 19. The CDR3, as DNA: TGTGCCAGCAGTTACCAGACGCTGGCTAGCGGGATATATAGTGAGCAGTTCTTC. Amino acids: CASSYQTLASGIYSEQFF.

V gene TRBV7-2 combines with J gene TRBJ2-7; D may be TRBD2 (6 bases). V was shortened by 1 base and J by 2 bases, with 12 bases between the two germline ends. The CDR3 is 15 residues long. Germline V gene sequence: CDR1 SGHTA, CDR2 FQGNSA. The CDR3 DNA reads TGTGCCAGCAGCTTAGTTGCGGGAAGAACCTACGAGCAGTACTTC. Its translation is CASSLVAGRTYEQYF. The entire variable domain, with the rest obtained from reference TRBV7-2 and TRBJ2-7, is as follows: GAGVSQSPSNKVTEKGKDVELRCDPISGHTALYWYRQSLGQGLEFLIYFQGNSAPDKSGLPSDRFSAERTGGSVSTLTIQRTQQEDSAVYLCASSLVAGRTYEQYFGPGTRLTVT.

The CDR3 spells CASSPQGNTEAFF. CDR3 nucleotides: TGTGCCAGCTCACCCCAGGGAAACACTGAAGCTTTCTTT. The chain uses TRBV18 and TRBJ1-1, with D possibly being TRBD1 (5 bases). The CDR3 spans 13 residues. The V gene lost 3 bases and the J gene lost 2 bases, with 7 bases spanning the gap. The germline V gene encodes CDR1 KGHSH and CDR2 LQKENI. The whole variable domain, remainder taken from reference TRBV18 and TRBJ1-1, is NAGVMQNPRHLVRRRGQEARLRCSPMKGHSHVYWYRQLPEEGLKFMVYLQKENIIDESGMPKERFSAEFPKEGPSILRIQQVVRGDSAAYFCASSPQGNTEAFFGQGTRLTVV.

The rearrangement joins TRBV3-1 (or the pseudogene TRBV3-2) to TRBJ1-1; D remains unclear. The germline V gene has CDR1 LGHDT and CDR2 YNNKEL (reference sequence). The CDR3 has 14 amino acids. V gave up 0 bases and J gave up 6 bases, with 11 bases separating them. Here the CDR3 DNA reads TGTGCCAGCAGCCAAGAAAGGCAGGCTTCTGAAGCTTTCTTT. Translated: CASSQERQASEAFF.

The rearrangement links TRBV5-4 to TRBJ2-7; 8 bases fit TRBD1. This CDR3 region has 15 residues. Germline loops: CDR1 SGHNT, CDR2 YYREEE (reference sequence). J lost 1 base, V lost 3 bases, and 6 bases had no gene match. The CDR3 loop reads CASSWSGTGSYEQYF. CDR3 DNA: TGTGCCAGCAGCTGGTCCGGGACAGGTTCCTACGAGCAGTACTTC.